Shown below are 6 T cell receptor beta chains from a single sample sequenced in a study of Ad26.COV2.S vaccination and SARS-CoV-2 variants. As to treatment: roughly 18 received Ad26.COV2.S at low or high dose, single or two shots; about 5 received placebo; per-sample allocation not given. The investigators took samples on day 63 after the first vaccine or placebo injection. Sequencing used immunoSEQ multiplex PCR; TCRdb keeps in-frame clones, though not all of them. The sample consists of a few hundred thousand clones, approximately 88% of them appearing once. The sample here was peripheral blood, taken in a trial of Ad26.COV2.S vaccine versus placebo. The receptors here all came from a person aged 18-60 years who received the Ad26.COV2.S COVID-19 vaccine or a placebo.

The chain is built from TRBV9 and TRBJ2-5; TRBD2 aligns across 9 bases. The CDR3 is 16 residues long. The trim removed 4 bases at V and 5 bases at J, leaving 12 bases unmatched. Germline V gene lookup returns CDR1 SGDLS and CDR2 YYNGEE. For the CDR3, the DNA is TGTGCCAGCAGCCCATACACCGGGACTAGCTCTGAGACCCAGTACTTC. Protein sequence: CASSPYTGTSSETQYF.

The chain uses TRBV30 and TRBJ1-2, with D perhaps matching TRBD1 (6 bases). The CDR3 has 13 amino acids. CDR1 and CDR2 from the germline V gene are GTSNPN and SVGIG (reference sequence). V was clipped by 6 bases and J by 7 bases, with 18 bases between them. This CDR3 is CACILQGLAGYTF. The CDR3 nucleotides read TGTGCCTGTATATTACAGGGTCTGGCTGGCTACACCTTC.

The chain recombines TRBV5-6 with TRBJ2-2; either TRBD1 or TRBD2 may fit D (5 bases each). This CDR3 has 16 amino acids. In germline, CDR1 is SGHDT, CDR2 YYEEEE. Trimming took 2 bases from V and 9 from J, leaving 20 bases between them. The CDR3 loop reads CASSFATSGAARELFF. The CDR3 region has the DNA TGTGCCAGCAGCTTTGCTACTTCCGGGGCCGCCAGGGAGCTGTTTTTT.

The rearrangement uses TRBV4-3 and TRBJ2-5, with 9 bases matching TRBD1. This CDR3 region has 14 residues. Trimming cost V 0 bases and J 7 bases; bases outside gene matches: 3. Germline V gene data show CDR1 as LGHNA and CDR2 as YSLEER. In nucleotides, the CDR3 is TGCGCCAGCAGCCAAGAGGGACAGGGCGGGACCCAGTACTTC. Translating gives CASSQEGQGGTQYF.

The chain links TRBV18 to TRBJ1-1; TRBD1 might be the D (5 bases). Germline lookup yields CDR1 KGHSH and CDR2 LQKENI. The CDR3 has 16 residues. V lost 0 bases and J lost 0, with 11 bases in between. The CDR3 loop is CASSPPGVRLNTEAFF. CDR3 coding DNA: TGTGCCAGCTCACCACCGGGGGTGCGACTGAACACTGAAGCTTTCTTT.

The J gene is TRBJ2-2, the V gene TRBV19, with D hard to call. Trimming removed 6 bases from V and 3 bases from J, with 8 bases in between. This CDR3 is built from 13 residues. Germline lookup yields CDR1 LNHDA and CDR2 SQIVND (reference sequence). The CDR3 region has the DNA TGTGCCAGTAGCACAGTTTACACCGGGGAGCTGTTTTTT. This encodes CASSTVYTGELFF.